This TCR beta chain comes out of a study of OX40 agonist ivuxolimab in advanced cancers. Background on the whole study: Ivuxolimab was an agonistic, fully human IgG2 monoclonal antibody directed against OX40 (CD134), a costimulatory receptor. Intravenous ivuxolimab was administered to patients every 2 weeks at six dose levels: 0.01, 0.1, 0.3, 1.5, 3 and 10 mg/kg. Among the 50 to 55 dose-escalation patients, about 20 had hepatocellular carcinoma, about 15 melanoma, 9 renal cell carcinoma and 9 head and neck cancer. A male proportion of approximately 83% and a mean age of 60 years, ranging from roughly 23 to 80, were recorded for the dose-escalation cohort. Prior anti-PD-1, anti-PD-L1 or anti-CTLA-4 therapy was permitted, and checkpoint inhibitors had been received by roughly 42% of dose-escalation patients. Partial responses were achieved by three dose-escalation patients, of whom one had hepatocellular carcinoma and two had cutaneous melanoma. Peripheral TCRbeta sequencing aimed to test whether ivuxolimab altered TCR sequence diversity and caused clonal T-cell expansion. The paper describes the monotherapy dose-escalation part (N = 52 patients) of the phase I trial of ivuxolimab. What the study reported, not specific to this receptor: Which antigens the clonally expanded peripheral T cells were specific for was not determined. Low levels of normalized T-cell clonal expansion were also seen in some patients who did not respond. After ivuxolimab, more expanded clones were found on average in CD8+ T cells than in CD4+ T cells. Partial responders in the 0.1-3.0 mg/kg groups had among the lowest normalized peripheral clonal expansion, especially among CD8+ T cells. Clonal expansion of both CD4+ and CD8+ blood T cells was observed from baseline to week 6 at doses 0.1 to 3.0 mg/kg.

As regards this clone: Its antigen remains unidentified. Per-base quality was not reported, and no clone a single base away is much larger than it. This sample also contains other DNA sequences that code for the same CDR3.

From cysteine to phenylalanine, the CDR3 is 14 amino acids long. Just CDR3 DNA is preserved here, 42 bases in frame from base 1. Clipping removes 2 bases from V and 0 bases from J, with 0 as the unmatched junction base count. Looking up the germline V gene yields CDR1 KGHSH and CDR2 LQKENI. For sequencing of the TCRbeta CDR3 region, genomic DNA was extracted from the sorted cells. TCRbeta CDR3 regions were sequenced using the immunoSEQ Assay. Not all clones reach the TCRdb copy of this immuneACCESS table, which keeps in-frame sequences only. Checked studies attribute under half of the gap to unresolved V genes and leave the rest unexplained. The sample contains about 60,000 clones, roughly nine tenths of them found a single time. In total, the top ten clones hold around 2% of the sample. The trial excluded patients who had a history of autoimmune disease or were on systemic immunosuppression. Peripheral blood for TCR sequencing was collected from all dose cohorts at baseline, on cycle 4 day 1, and on cycle 7 day 1. Samples came from an open-label, multicenter, first-in-human phase I dose-escalation trial of ivuxolimab. Adults with locally advanced or metastatic melanoma, renal cell carcinoma, hepatocellular carcinoma or head and neck squamous cell carcinoma were enrolled in the trial. Before TCR sequencing, CD4+ and CD8+ T cells were separately sorted from peripheral blood.

The chain uses TRBV18 and TRBJ2-5; 7 bases in the junction line up with TRBD1. This sample comprised CD4+ or CD8+ T cells sorted from blood, obtained in a trial of the OX40 agonist ivuxolimab. The sequence came from an adult with an advanced solid tumor such as melanoma, head and neck, liver or kidney cancer. The CDR3 amino acid sequence is: CASSPGTDQETQYF. The DNA is TGTGCCAGCTCACCAGGGACAGACCAAGAGACCCAGTACTTC.